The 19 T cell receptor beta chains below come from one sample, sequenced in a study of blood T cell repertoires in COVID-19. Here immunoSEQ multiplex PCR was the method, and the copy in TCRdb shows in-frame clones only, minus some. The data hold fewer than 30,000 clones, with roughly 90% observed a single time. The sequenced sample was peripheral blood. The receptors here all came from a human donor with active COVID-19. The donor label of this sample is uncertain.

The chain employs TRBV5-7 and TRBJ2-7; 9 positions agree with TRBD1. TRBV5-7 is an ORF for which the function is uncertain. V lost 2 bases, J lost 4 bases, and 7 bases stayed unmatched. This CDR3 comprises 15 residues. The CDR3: CASSFRTGVPYEQYF. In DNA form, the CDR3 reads TGTGCCAGCAGCTTTAGGACAGGGGTTCCGTACGAGCAGTACTTC.

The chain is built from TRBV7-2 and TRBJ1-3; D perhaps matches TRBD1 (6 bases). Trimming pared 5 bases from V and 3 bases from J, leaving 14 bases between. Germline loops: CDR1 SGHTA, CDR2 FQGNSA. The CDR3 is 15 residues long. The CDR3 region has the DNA TGTGCCAGCAGCCACGGACAGCCGAGTGGAAACACCATATATTTT. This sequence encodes CASSHGQPSGNTIYF.

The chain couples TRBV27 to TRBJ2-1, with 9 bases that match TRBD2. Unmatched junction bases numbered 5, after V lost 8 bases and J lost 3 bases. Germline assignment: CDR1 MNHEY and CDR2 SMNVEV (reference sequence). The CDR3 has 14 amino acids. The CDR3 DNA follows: TGTGCCAGCTGTCCTAGCGGGAACTACAATGAGCAGTTCTTC. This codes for CASCPSGNYNEQFF.

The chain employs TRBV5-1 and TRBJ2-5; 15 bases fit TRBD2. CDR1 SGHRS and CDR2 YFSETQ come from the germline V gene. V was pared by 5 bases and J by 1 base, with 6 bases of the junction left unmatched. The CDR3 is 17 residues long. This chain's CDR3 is CASRQGLAGGVQETQYF. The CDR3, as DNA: TGCGCCAGCAGGCAGGGACTAGCGGGGGGAGTCCAAGAGACCCAGTACTTC.

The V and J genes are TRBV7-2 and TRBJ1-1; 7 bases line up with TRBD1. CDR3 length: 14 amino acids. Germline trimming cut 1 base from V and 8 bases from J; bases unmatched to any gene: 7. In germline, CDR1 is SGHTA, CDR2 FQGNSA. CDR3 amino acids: CASSLVDRAGEAFF. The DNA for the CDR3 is TGTGCCAGCAGCTTAGTTGACAGGGCGGGCGAAGCTTTCTTT. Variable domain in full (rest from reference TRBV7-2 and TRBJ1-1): GAGVSQSPSNKVTEKGKDVELRCDPISGHTALYWYRQSLGQGLEFLIYFQGNSAPDKSGLPSDRFSAERTGGSVSTLTIQRTQQEDSAVYLCASSLVDRAGEAFFGQGTRLTVV.

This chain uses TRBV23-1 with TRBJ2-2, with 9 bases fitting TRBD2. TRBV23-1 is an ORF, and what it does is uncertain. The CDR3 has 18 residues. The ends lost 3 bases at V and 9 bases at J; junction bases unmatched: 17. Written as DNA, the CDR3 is TGCGCCAGCAGTCAGGGGGGCGGGAGGGCCTGGAAAGGTAGGGAGCTGTTTTTT. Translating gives CASSQGGGRAWKGRELFF.

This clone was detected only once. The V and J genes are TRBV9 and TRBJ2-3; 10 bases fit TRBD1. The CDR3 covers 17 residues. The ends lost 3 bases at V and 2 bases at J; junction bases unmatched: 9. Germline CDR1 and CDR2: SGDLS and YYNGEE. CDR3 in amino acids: CASSAARTGGDTDTQYF. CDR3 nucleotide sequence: TGTGCCAGCAGCGCGGCCAGGACAGGGGGGGACACAGATACGCAGTATTTT.

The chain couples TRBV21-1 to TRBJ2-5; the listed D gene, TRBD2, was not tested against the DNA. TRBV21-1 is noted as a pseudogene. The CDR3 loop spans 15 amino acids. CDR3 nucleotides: TGTGCCAGCAGCAAAGAAAGGACTACACAAGAGACCCAGTACTTC. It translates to CASSKERTTQETQYF.

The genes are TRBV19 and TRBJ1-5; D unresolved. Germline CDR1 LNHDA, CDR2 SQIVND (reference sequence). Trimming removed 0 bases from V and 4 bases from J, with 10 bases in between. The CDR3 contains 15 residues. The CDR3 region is CASSIEGKRNQPQHF. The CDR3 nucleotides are TGTGCCAGTAGTATAGAGGGCAAAAGGAATCAGCCCCAGCATTTT.

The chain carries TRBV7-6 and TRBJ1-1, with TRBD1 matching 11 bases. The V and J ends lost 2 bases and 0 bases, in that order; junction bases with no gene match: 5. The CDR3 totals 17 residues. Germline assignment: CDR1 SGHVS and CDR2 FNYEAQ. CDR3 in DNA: TGTGCCAGCAGCTTATTGGGGGACAGGGGGATGAACACTGAAGCTTTCTTT. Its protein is CASSLLGDRGMNTEAFF.

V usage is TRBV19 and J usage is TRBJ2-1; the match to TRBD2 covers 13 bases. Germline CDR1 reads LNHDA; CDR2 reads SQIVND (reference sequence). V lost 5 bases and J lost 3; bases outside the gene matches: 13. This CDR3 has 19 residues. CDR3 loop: CASSLTGTSGASIYNEQFF. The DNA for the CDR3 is TGTGCCAGTAGTCTAACCGGGACTAGCGGGGCCTCAATCTACAATGAGCAGTTCTTC.

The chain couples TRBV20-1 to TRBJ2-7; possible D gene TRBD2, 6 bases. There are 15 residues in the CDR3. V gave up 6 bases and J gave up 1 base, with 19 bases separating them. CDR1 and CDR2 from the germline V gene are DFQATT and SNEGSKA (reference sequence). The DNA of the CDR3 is TGCAGTGCCAGTCAGGCGGGGCGCACGTCCTACGAGCAGTACTTC. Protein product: CSASQAGRTSYEQYF.

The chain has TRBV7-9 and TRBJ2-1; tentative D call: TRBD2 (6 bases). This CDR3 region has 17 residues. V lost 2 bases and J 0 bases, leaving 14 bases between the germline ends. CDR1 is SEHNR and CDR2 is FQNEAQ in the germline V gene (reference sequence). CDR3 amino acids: CASSLTGSLGSYNEQFF. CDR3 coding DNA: TGTGCCAGCAGCTTAACCGGGAGCTTGGGCTCCTACAATGAGCAGTTCTTC.

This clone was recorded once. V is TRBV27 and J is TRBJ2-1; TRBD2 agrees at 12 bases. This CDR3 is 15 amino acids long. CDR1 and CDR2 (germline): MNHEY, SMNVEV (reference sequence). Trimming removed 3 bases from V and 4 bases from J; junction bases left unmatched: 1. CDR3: CASSFGLAGYNEQFF. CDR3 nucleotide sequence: TGTGCCAGCAGTTTTGGACTAGCGGGGTACAATGAGCAGTTCTTC.

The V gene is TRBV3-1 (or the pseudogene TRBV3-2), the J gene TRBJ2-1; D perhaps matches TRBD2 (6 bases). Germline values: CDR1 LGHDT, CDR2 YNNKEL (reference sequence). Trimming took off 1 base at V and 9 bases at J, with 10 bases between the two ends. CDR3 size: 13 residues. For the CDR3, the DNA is TGTGCCAGCAGCCAAGTTGGGGGGAGTGAGCAGTTCTTC. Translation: CASSQVGGSEQFF.

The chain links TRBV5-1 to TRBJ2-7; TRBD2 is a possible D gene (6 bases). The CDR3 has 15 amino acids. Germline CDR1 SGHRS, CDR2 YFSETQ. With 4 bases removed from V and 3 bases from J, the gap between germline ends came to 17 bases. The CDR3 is CASSLGASAIYEQYF. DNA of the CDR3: TGCGCCAGCAGCCTAGGGGCTAGCGCGATCTACGAGCAGTACTTC.

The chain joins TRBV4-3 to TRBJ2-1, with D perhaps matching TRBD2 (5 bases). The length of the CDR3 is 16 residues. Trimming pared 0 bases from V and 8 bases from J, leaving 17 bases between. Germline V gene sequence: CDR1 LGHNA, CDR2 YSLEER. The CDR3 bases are TGCGCCAGCAGCCAAGATCCCCTCCCAGCGGCCCATGAGCAGTTCTTC. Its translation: CASSQDPLPAAHEQFF.

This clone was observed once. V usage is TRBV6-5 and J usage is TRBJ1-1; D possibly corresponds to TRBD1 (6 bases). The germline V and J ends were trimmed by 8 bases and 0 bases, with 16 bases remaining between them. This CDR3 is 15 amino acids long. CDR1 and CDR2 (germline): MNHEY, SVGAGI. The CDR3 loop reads CASVKPGALNTEAFF. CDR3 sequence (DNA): TGTGCCAGCGTAAAACCAGGGGCTTTGAACACTGAAGCTTTCTTT.

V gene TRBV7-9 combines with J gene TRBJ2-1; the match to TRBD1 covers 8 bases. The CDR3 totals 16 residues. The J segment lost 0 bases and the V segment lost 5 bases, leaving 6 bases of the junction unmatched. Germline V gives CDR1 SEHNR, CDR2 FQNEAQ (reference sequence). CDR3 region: CASSPQGTGSYNEQFF. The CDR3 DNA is TGTGCCAGCAGCCCACAGGGGACAGGCTCCTACAATGAGCAGTTCTTC.